The clone carrying this TCR beta chain occurred a few times. Germline CDR1 is WNHNN and CDR2 is SYGVQD (reference sequence). The ends were cut back, 2 bases at V and 6 bases at J, with 11 bases in the middle. This CDR3 has 14 residues. The method was immunoSEQ multiplex PCR; TCRdb's version includes in-frame clones alone and lacks a portion of them. The sample contains about 960,000 clones, 60% to 85% of which appear only once. The record originates from a study of shared clonotypes between healthy human individuals. At the level of the study: Each donor had three CD4 naive, three CD4 memory, two CD8 naive and one CD8 memory plate.

The specimen was memory CD4+ T cells sorted from blood. The subset was: CD45RA-negative fraction. The chain uses TRBV10-1 and TRBJ2-1; no clear D. This TCR came from a young man in good health. DNA of the CDR3: TGCGCCAGCAGTGAGAATCCCGTAGCCAATGAGCAGTTCTTC. This codes for CASSENPVANEQFF.